The sample holds a few counts of the clone carrying this T cell receptor (beta chain). What it recognizes is unknown. cDNA synthesis used the whole RNA isolate, giving expressed TCRB sequences. Approximately 3.6 million reads, on average, came from each naive, central memory and regulatory T cell sample. The method was immunoSEQ multiplex PCR; TCRdb's version includes in-frame clones alone and lacks a portion of them. The top ten hold roughly 0.038% of the sample, which has under 450,000 clones, approximately 15% seen once. Sorted CD4+ subsets: naive, central memory, regulatory, stem cell-like memory (CD45RO/CCR7/CD25/CD127/CD95/CD27 panel). Sorting gave populations that all exceeded 95% purity. These data are taken from a study of beta chain features in type 1 diabetes. Study-level results: PCR might preferentially amplify shorter templates, equally in patients and controls.

The CDR3 runs to 15 residues. Germline values: CDR1 LNHNV, CDR2 YYDKDF (reference sequence). V was clipped by 0 bases and J by 4 bases; unmatched bases: 2. The origin of this receptor is a young man in good health. Sequencing input: naive CD4+ T cells from blood. This chain joins TRBV15 and TRBJ2-1; 8 bases map to TRBD2. CDR3 in amino acids: CATSRELAEYNEQFF. The CDR3 DNA is TGTGCCACCAGCAGAGAACTAGCGGAGTACAATGAGCAGTTCTTC.